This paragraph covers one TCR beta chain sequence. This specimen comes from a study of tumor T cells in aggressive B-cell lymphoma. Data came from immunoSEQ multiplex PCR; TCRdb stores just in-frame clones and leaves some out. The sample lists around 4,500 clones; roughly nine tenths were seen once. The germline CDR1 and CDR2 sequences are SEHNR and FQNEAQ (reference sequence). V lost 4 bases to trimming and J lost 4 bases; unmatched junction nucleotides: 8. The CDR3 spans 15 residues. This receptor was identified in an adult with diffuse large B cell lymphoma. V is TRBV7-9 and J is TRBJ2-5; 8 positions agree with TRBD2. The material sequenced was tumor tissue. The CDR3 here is CASSSPAGVLETQYF. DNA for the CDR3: TGTGCCAGCAGCTCCCCAGCGGGAGTTTTAGAGACCCAGTACTTC.